One T cell receptor beta chain is described in this entry. The data stem from a study of cytomegalovirus exposure and HLA in healthy donors. Vbeta (60) and Jbeta (13) primers were used in the PCR. This table comes from immunoSEQ multiplex PCR, and its TCRdb copy is limited to in-frame clones, with some not included. The repertoire has 200,000 or so clones, over 75% of them found once; the top ten carry roughly 0.1%. V was pared by 3 bases and J by 2 bases, with 10 bases of the junction left unmatched. Germline lookup yields CDR1 SNHLY and CDR2 FYNNEI. This CDR3 is 16 amino acids long. This sequence was found in a boy aged 2-15 years in good health and CMV-seronegative. The sample taken for sequencing was PBMCs. This rearrangement joins TRBV2 to TRBJ2-7; TRBD2 matches 7 bases. CDR3 nucleotides: TGTGCCAGCAGTGATTCTAGCGGACTCTTAACCTACGAGCAGTACTTC. Translation: CASSDSSGLLTYEQYF. The full variable domain, in which reference TRBV2 and TRBJ2-7 provide the parts outside the CDR3, is EPEVTQTPSHQVTQMGQEVILRCVPISNHLYFYWYRQILGQKVEFLVSFYNNEISEKSEIFDDQFSVERPDGSNFTLKIRSTKLEDSAMYFCASSDSSGLLTYEQYFGPGTRLTVT.